The clone carrying this T cell receptor beta chain showed up just a few times. What it binds is not known. The source of the sample is a study of CD8+ T cells in alopecia areata. Background on the study: Treated patients were scored for severity by percent of scalp affected.

The CDR3 is 14 amino acids. Following RNA extraction, reverse transcription yielded cDNA that acted as the sequencing template. Sequenced by immunoSEQ multiplex PCR; TCRdb stores in-frame clones only, minus some. The table shows roughly 210,000 clones, with 43% occurring only once. Study-wide findings and caveats: Only a single nonresponder existed, so baseline CD8+ expansion links stay unclear. A great number of expanded lesional clones endured in scalp and blood during tofacitinib. Clonality in lesional scalp, especially alopecia totalis/universalis, exceeded that of normal scalp.

Indicated treatment: oral pan-JAK inhibitor, 5-10 mg twice daily. The receptor was isolated from a human donor with alopecia areata. The sequences come from CD4+ T cells sorted from blood, collected at approximately week 36, from a patient treated with tofacitinib. The chain is built from TRBV21-1 and TRBJ2-2. TRBV21-1 is classified as a pseudogene. CDR3 amino acids: CASSNLANTGELFF. In DNA, the CDR3 is TGTGCCAGCAGTAATTTGGCGAACACCGGGGAGCTGTTTTTT.